These T cell receptor beta chains were read from a single sample in a study of identical twins. TCRdb ran MiXCR on the 5' RACE reads and lists one entry per CDR3 protein. The table has roughly 710,000 distinct CDR3 sequences, 6.1% seen once. Material for sequencing was naive T cells sorted from blood. Every receptor here comes from a man in his late teens or twenties in good health. CDR3s include the opening cysteine and the closing phenylalanine or tryptophan. The D gene is left open where the match is weak. Clone size is stated in some rows and not others, as once, few, many or a class when expanded.

D	size	V	J	DNA	CDR3
TRBD2	many	TRBV2	TRBJ2-1	TGTGCCAGCGGTAGCGGGAGTGGAAATGAGCAGTTCTTC	CASGSGSGNEQFF
-	few	TRBV20-1	TRBJ2-7	TGCAGTGCTAGAGATCTGGGGGGAGGCCCCTACGAGCAGTACTTC	CSARDLGGGPYEQYF
-	few	TRBV6-1	TRBJ1-2	TGTGCCAGCAGACAAGCCGGGGGCTCTGGCTACACCTTC	CASRQAGGSGYTF
-	few	TRBV6-5	TRBJ1-5	TGTGCCAGCAGTTACAGTGGACAGTTCAATCAGCCCCAGCATTTT	CASSYSGQFNQPQHF
TRBD1	many	TRBV24-1	TRBJ2-1	TGTGCCACCAGTCAGGCAGGGGGTTTGAACAATGAGCAGTTCTTC	CATSQAGGLNNEQFF
TRBD2	many	TRBV5-1	TRBJ2-3	TGTGCCAGCAGCTTAGGTGGAACTAGCGGAACAGATACGCAGTATTTT	CASSLGGTSGTDTQYF
-	few	TRBV6-5	TRBJ2-1	TGTGCCAGCCGGGATCTAGCCGATGAGCAGTTCTTC	CASRDLADEQFF
-	-	TRBV6-2/TRBV6-3	TRBJ2-7	TGTGCCAGCACCAGGGACCTACTAACCAGCGAGCAGTACTTC	CASTRDLLTSEQYF
TRBD2	many	TRBV12-3/TRBV12-4	TRBJ2-1	TGTGCCAGCAGGCCAGCGGGAGAGTTCTACAATGAGCAGTTCTTC	CASRPAGEFYNEQFF
TRBD1	-	TRBV3-1	TRBJ2-3	TGTGCCAGCAGCTGGACAGGGCAAACAGATACGCAGTATTTT	CASSWTGQTDTQYF
-	-	TRBV4-2	TRBJ2-7	TGTGCCAGCAGCCCGGTCGCAGGGTCGGTGTACGAGCAGTACTTC	CASSPVAGSVYEQYF
-	many	TRBV11-2	TRBJ2-3	TGTGCCAGCAGCTCGGCGACTGGCCATACGCAGTATTTT	CASSSATGHTQYF
TRBD2	many	TRBV24-1	TRBJ2-1	TGTGCCACCAGTGATCCCGATCCCCTAGCGGATAATTACAATGAGCAGTTCTTC	CATSDPDPLADNYNEQFF
-	-	TRBV5-1	TRBJ2-2	TGCGCCAGCAGCGCCCACTTCAGGAGTAACACCGGGGAGCTGTTTTTT	CASSAHFRSNTGELFF
TRBD1	-	TRBV28	TRBJ2-7	TGTGCCAGCAGTCGGGGACAGGGTCGACCCTACGAGCAGTACTTC	CASSRGQGRPYEQYF
-	-	TRBV7-9	TRBJ1-5	TGTGCCAGCAGCTTAGCACAGGGAGGCATAAATCAGCCCCAGCATTTT	CASSLAQGGINQPQHF
-	-	TRBV11-2	TRBJ2-1	TGTGCCAGCAGCGAACGAGGCCAAGTCAATGAGCAGTTCTTC	CASSERGQVNEQFF
-	many	TRBV9	TRBJ2-3	TGTGCCAGCAGCCTCGGGACCAAGATGGGTACGCAGTATTTT	CASSLGTKMGTQYF
-	many	TRBV6-1	TRBJ2-1	TGTGCCAGCAGTGCAGGGGGGACCCAGGGGACGTTTTACAATGAGCAGTTCTTC	CASSAGGTQGTFYNEQFF
-	many	TRBV20-1	TRBJ2-1	TGCAGTGCTAGAGGCGGAATCAATGAGCAGTTCTTC	CSARGGINEQFF
TRBD2	few	TRBV20-1	TRBJ2-7	TGCAGTGCTAGATTGATGGCGGGAGGGCGCGAGCAGTACTTC	CSARLMAGGREQYF
-	-	TRBV11-2	TRBJ1-3	TGTGCCAGCAGCTTCTCAGACCATCAAAACACCATATATTTT	CASSFSDHQNTIYF
TRBD1	-	TRBV5-1	TRBJ2-5	TGCGCCAGCAGCATCGGACAGGACCTACAAGAGACCCAGTACTTC	CASSIGQDLQETQYF
-	-	TRBV6-5	TRBJ2-7	TGTGCCAGCAGTTACTCGGACAACCACGAGCAGTACTTC	CASSYSDNHEQYF
TRBD1	-	TRBV29-1	TRBJ2-7	TGCAGCGTACGAGGGGGCGGCTGGTACGAGCAGTACTTC	CSVRGGGWYEQYF
-	many	TRBV5-8	TRBJ1-5	TGTGCCAGCAGCTTTTGGCAGGATAGTCAGCCCCAGCATTTT	CASSFWQDSQPQHF
TRBD2	-	TRBV12-3/TRBV12-4	TRBJ2-5	TGTGCCAGCAGTTTAGCGCTGACTAGCGGGTACCAAGAGACCCAGTACTTC	CASSLALTSGYQETQYF
-	many	TRBV5-1	TRBJ2-1	TGCGCCAGCAGCTTGGCCGCGGGATACAATGAGCAGTTCTTC	CASSLAAGYNEQFF
TRBD2	few	TRBV11-3	TRBJ2-5	TGTGCCAGCAGCTTACCTAGCGGGCCTCGTAGGGAGACCCAGTACTTC	CASSLPSGPRRETQYF
TRBD2	-	TRBV7-3	TRBJ2-3	TGTGCCAGCAGCTTCATAGCGGGAGGCACAGATACGCAGTATTTT	CASSFIAGGTDTQYF
-	few	TRBV10-3	TRBJ1-2	TGTGCCATCAGTGAGAGGCAGGGCTATGGCTACACCTTC	CAISERQGYGYTF
TRBD2	many	TRBV5-1	TRBJ2-3	TGCGCCAGCAGCCCTAGACTAGCGGGAGCCGGAGATACGCAGTATTTT	CASSPRLAGAGDTQYF
-	many	TRBV4-3	TRBJ2-7	TGCGCCAGCAGCCAATCTGCAGTGCACGAGCAGTACTTC	CASSQSAVHEQYF
TRBD2	-	TRBV7-7	TRBJ2-5	TGTGCCAGCAGCCCCTCCGTGACTAGCGGGAGTTTCCAAGAGACCCAGTACTTC	CASSPSVTSGSFQETQYF
-	-	TRBV5-1	TRBJ1-2	TGCGCCAGCATGGGGGTGGCGACCCTTAACTATGGCTACACCTTC	CASMGVATLNYGYTF
TRBD2	few	TRBV5-1	TRBJ2-5	TGCGCCAGCAGCTACGGACTAGCGGGAGATAGGACCCAGTACTTC	CASSYGLAGDRTQYF
-	many	TRBV5-1	TRBJ2-2	TGCGCCAGCAGCTTGGATCCCACGGACGGGCCACTAAACACCGGGGAGCTGTTTTTT	CASSLDPTDGPLNTGELFF
-	-	TRBV24-1	TRBJ2-5	TGTGCCACCAGTGACCTGGACGGAGCAAAGGAGACCCAGTACTTC	CATSDLDGAKETQYF
-	few	TRBV27	TRBJ2-7	TGTGCCAGCAGTTTATTCCGGAGTGGGCCCAGTCGGCAGTACTTC	CASSLFRSGPSRQYF
-	few	TRBV6-1	TRBJ1-1	TGTGCCAGCAGACCGGACAGTTGGGTAGCTTTCTTT	CASRPDSWVAFF
-	-	TRBV5-5	TRBJ1-5	TGTGCCAGCAGCTCAGGACGGATTAGCAATCAGCCCCAGCATTTT	CASSSGRISNQPQHF
TRBD1	-	TRBV30	TRBJ2-1	TGTGCCTGGACCCCACCAGGGGGCGCGGATAATGAGCAGTTCTTC	CAWTPPGGADNEQFF
TRBD1	-	TRBV28	TRBJ2-3	TGTGCCAGCAGGCAACAGGGGGACACGCAGTATTTT	CASRQQGDTQYF
-	-	TRBV28	TRBJ2-6	TGTGCCAGCAGTTTCAATCTGGGGGAGGCCTTCGGGGCCAACGTCCTGACTTTC	CASSFNLGEAFGANVLTF
-	many	TRBV12-3/TRBV12-4	TRBJ2-3	TGTGCCAGCAGTCCGCTCGTTTTTGAGCATACGCAGTATTTT	CASSPLVFEHTQYF
-	many	TRBV29-1	TRBJ2-3	TGCAGCGTTGATGAGGGTTACACAGATACGCAGTATTTT	CSVDEGYTDTQYF
TRBD2	few	TRBV30	TRBJ2-7	TGTGCCTGGTGGGAACCCGGGAGGTCCTACGAGCAGTACTTC	CAWWEPGRSYEQYF
TRBD2	few	TRBV11-3	TRBJ2-5	TGTGCCAGCTCCCGGGGGGGACTAGAGCAAGAGACCCAGTACTTC	CASSRGGLEQETQYF
TRBD2	many	TRBV20-1	TRBJ2-1	TGCAGTGCTATTCCGGGACTAGCCTCCTACAATGAGCAGTTCTTC	CSAIPGLASYNEQFF
TRBD1	-	TRBV29-1	TRBJ2-7	TGCAGCGTTGAAGCCCTACTTGGACAGGGAAAGGGGCAGTACTTC	CSVEALLGQGKGQYF
TRBD2	many	TRBV28	TRBJ2-1	TGTGCCAGCAGGTTGGGACTATCCAATGAGCAGTTCTTC	CASRLGLSNEQFF
TRBD2	-	TRBV20-1	TRBJ2-1	TGCAGTGCTAGAGATCGAGCGGGAGGGCCGACTGAGCAGTTCTTC	CSARDRAGGPTEQFF
-	-	TRBV9	TRBJ2-1	TGTGCCAGCAGCCCACCACAGGGCAATGAGCAGTTCTTC	CASSPPQGNEQFF
-	many	TRBV6-2/TRBV6-3	TRBJ2-5	TGTGCCAGCATTTATGGCAGGGAGAAGAGGGAGACCCAGTACTTC	CASIYGREKRETQYF
TRBD1	many	TRBV6-4	TRBJ1-5	TGTGCCAGCAGTCATGCTCTCCCTCCCGGACAGGGAAGCTACGGCAATCAGCCCCAGCATTTT	CASSHALPPGQGSYGNQPQHF
-	many	TRBV7-7	TRBJ2-1	TGTGCCAGCAGCTTAGAACGACAAAATGAGCAGTTCTTC	CASSLERQNEQFF
-	many	TRBV6-2/TRBV6-3	TRBJ1-5	TGTGCCAGCTTGGGGGCATATAGCAATCAGCCCCAGCATTTT	CASLGAYSNQPQHF